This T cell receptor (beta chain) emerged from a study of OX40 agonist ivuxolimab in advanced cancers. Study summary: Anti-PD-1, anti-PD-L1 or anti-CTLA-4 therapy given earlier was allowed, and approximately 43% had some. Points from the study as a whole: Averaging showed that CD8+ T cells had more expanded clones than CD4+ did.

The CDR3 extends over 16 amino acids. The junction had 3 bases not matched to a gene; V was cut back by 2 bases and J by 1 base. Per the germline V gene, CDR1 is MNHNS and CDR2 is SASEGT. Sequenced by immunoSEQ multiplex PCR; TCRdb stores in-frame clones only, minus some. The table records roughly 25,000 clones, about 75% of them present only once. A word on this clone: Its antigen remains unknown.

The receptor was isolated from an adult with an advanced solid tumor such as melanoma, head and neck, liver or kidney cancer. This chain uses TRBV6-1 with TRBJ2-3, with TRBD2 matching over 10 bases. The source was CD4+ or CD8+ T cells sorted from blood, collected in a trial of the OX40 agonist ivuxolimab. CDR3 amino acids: CASSELAGGGTDTQYF. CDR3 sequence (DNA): TGTGCCAGCAGTGAATTAGCGGGGGGTGGCACAGATACGCAGTATTTT.